The 9 T cell receptor beta chains presented below share a single source sample, sequenced in a study of breast tumors, draining lymph nodes, adjacent tissues. A single record per CDR3 protein comes from TCRdb applying MiXCR to the multiplex PCR reads. The profile covers 250,000 or so distinct CDR3 sequences, with around 30% appearing a single time and roughly 1.2% taken by the ten largest. Samples came from axillary lymph nodes draining the breast cancer. Sample: axillary lymph node tissue. The receptors were gathered from a female donor with breast cancer. Some clones in this sample may be carry-over from other donors' samples.

Concerning this clonotype itself: A much bigger clone sits one base away, suggesting this may be a read error. Because the CDR3 is missing its conserved closing phenylalanine or tryptophan, this is likely a read error. The gene calls are TRBV9 and TRBJ2-2, with 9 bases matching TRBD2. This CDR3 contains 14 residues. Germline lookup yields CDR1 SGDLS and CDR2 YYNGEE. V was clipped by 3 bases and J by 6 bases; unmatched bases: 3. CDR3 residues: CASSASGMPGELFL. Written as DNA, the CDR3 is TGTGCCAGCAGCGCTAGCGGGATGCCCGGGGAGCTGTTTCTT.

As concerns this clonotype: A single base separates this from a much larger clone, so it may be a read error. The chain combines TRBV6-6 with TRBJ2-7, with D unresolved. Trimming took 8 bases from V and 3 from J, leaving 17 bases between them. The CDR3 runs 14 residues. Per the germline V gene, CDR1 is MNHNY and CDR2 is SVGAGI (reference sequence). This CDR3 reads CASGDLTCFYEQYF. As DNA, the CDR3 is TGTGCCAGCGGTGACCTGACTTGCTTCTACGAGCAGTACTTC.

Of note for this clonotype: A single base separates this from a much larger clone, so it may be a read error. The chain uses TRBV11-3 and TRBJ2-5; 10 positions match TRBD1. V dropped 8 bases and J dropped 4; count of bases not matched to a gene: 7. The CDR3 runs to 14 residues. Germline V gives CDR1 SGHNT, CDR2 YENEEA. The CDR3 sequence is CASGPGTGVETQYF. CDR3 bases: TGTGCCAGCGGCCCTGGGACAGGGGTAGAGACCCAGTACTTC.

The table lists this clonotype with many counts. The chain recombines TRBV9 with TRBJ1-2; TRBD1 matches at 11 bases. Germline values: CDR1 SGDLS, CDR2 YYNGEE. The CDR3 loop spans 15 amino acids. J lost 6 bases, V lost 0 bases, and 4 bases had no gene match. The CDR3 loop reads CASSVGPGQGDGYTF. The CDR3 DNA follows: TGTGCCAGCAGCGTAGGCCCGGGACAGGGGGATGGCTACACCTTC.

As concerns this clonotype: The junction differs from germline at one of its ends, possibly a read error. The chain has TRBV14 and TRBJ2-1; D might be TRBD1 or TRBD2, each matching 5 bases. Looked up from germline, CDR1 is SGHDN and CDR2 is FVKESK. The CDR3 length is 13 residues. In nucleotides, the CDR3 is TGTGCCAGCAGCTACGTAGAGGGGAATGAGCAGCTCTTC. Its translation: CASSYVEGNEQLF.

Ten or more counts support this clonotype. The chain uses TRBV13 and TRBJ2-3; a weak D match, TRBD2 (6 bases). This CDR3 spans 16 amino acids. CDR1 and CDR2 from the germline V gene are PRHDT and FYEKMQ (reference sequence). V shed 5 bases and J shed 2 bases, with 17 bases lying between them. The CDR3, as DNA: TGTGCCAGCAGCGAGTTGGGTAGCGGACACACAGATACGCAGTATTTT. This codes for CASSELGSGHTDTQYF.

Comment on this clonotype: A much more abundant neighbour one base away suggests this may be a read error. The chain couples TRBV19 to TRBJ2-1; 12 bases line up with TRBD2. The CDR3 consists of 15 residues. With 4 bases clipped from V and 9 bases from J, the junction kept 7 bases outside the gene matches. Germline CDR1 reads LNHDA; CDR2 reads SQIVND (reference sequence). The CDR3 DNA reads as TGTGCCAGTAGTACAACTAGCGGGAGGTCCGGTGAGCAGTTCTTC. Amino acids: CASSTTSGRSGEQFF.

This clonotype has at least ten counts. The chain has TRBV12-3 or TRBV12-4 and TRBJ1-4, with D unresolved. V lost 6 bases and J lost 4, with 12 bases in between. The CDR3 has 14 amino acids. The CDR3 reads CASRVPGDNEKLFF. In nucleotides, the CDR3 is TGTGCCAGCAGGGTCCCCGGAGATAATGAAAAACTGTTTTTT.

About this clonotype itself: This may arise from a read error, as a much more abundant clone is one base away. The chain employs TRBV13 and TRBJ2-7, with 11 bases identical to TRBD2. Trimming removed 4 bases from V and 5 bases from J; junction bases left unmatched: 10. This CDR3 has 16 amino acids. CDR1 is PRHDT, CDR2 FYEKMQ, per germline (reference sequence). The CDR3 DNA reads as TGTGCCAGCAGCTCATACGAAATAGCGGGAGGGAACGAGCAGTACTTC. Its protein is CASSSYEIAGGNEQYF.